This T cell receptor (beta chain) is drawn from a study of blood T cell repertoires in COVID-19. On the study more broadly: Samples representing acute and convalescent COVID-19 were sourced from the United States, Italy and Spain. From T cells, B-cell-depleted T cells, or PBMCs came the material, which was cDNA or gDNA.

The CDR3 consists of 15 residues. V lost 3 bases, J lost 9 bases, and 18 bases lay in between. The germline V gene encodes CDR1 LNHDA and CDR2 SQIVND (reference sequence). In the authors' methods: Nucleated cell counts were estimated from reference gene primer amplification. Profiling relied on immunoSEQ multiplex PCR, and the TCRdb table lists in-frame clones only, not all of them. V and J calls and clone size are those listed in that table; D and trimming were worked out from the DNA. The repertoire holds some 250,000 clones, with around 82% as singletons. The chain links TRBV19 to TRBJ2-1; maybe TRBD2 (6 bases). The clonotype originates from a woman between 18 and 29 years old with acute or convalescent COVID-19. The specimen sequenced was peripheral blood. The CDR3 region has the DNA TGTGCCAGTAGTATTTGGACTAATAGGCGTACTGAGCAGTTCTTC. Its translation: CASSIWTNRRTEQFF.